Reported below is one TCR beta chain. Antigen specificity is unknown. With 60 Vbeta and 13 Jbeta primers, the PCR was carried out. Some clones are missing from TCRdb's copy, which holds only in-frame ones; the method was immunoSEQ multiplex PCR. The sample lists 160,000 or so clones, roughly 78% occurring once. The data belong to a study of cytomegalovirus exposure and HLA in healthy donors. Findings and limits, study-wide: In terms of immune exposure information, only CMV serostatus was available. TCR beta V- and J-gene trimming, according to a later analysis, was linked to a missense DCLRE1C variant. An apparent linkage of common viral pathogens to several of the most significant clusters emerged in a later analysis.

Per germline, CDR1 WNHNN and CDR2 SYGVQD (reference sequence). This CDR3 contains 14 residues. Trimming left V 4 bases short and J 1 base short, with 7 bases between. The clonotype comes from a woman aged 40 to 50 in good health and CMV-seronegative. The specimen was PBMCs. This sequence joins TRBV10-1 and TRBJ1-4, with a possible D match to TRBD1 (5 bases). The CDR3 spells CASSGQQTNEKLFF. The CDR3 DNA sequence: TGCGCCAGCAGTGGACAGCAAACTAATGAAAAACTGTTTTTT.